This TCR beta chain was captured in a study of cytomegalovirus exposure and HLA in healthy donors listed by TCRdb under 2017. Context from the whole study: A later analysis indicated that the roughly 120 validation repertoires were generated on the platform also employed for the approximately 700 repertoires of the first cohort. The study was designed to test whether signatures of past pathogen exposure could be identified by cataloging public T cell receptors. High-throughput TCR immunosequencing, statistical association of individual TCRs with disease status, and machine learning were combined to predict cytomegalovirus infection status. A separate validation cohort of about 110 different subjects was used in addition to the approximately 610-subject first cohort. Overall study results and their limits: In both the original and validation cohorts, the classifier was reported to diagnose cytomegalovirus status with high specificity and sensitivity. A total of 150 to 200 TCR beta chains were listed by the study as associated with cytomegalovirus. Across donors, most TCR sequences were observed very rarely, whereas some public TCRs were present in many individuals. Of the cluster scores, around 95% were above 0 in a later analysis, which found that TCRs clustered in the first cohort also tended to co-occur in the 120 validation repertoires. A few of the identified cytomegalovirus-associated TCR beta chains were confirmed in vitro to be specific for cytomegalovirus antigens. It was suggested by the authors that the approach could potentially be generalized to other disease states and immunological phenotypes. All 120 or so repertoires were used to score co-occurrence in the validation cohort in a later analysis, because that analysis had no HLA typing for the cohort.

In regard to this clone: There is no known antigen for this receptor. No qualities accompany the bases; no much larger clone lies one base away.

Library creation used the immunoSEQ multiplex PCR assay. The source study handled its data this way. A statistical classification framework was built to diagnose cytomegalovirus status from the catalog of TCR beta chain sequences. Sourced from immuneACCESS, this table was stored by TCRdb with only in-frame sequences that have V and J called. A share of the clones is absent; for the studies checked, an unresolved V gene accounts for under half, and the remainder has no known explanation. V and J calls plus clone size are reproduced from that table; the DNA served to infer D and trimming. In all, the sample holds about 160,000 clones, and about 95% of those were seen once. Clones ranked in the top ten supply approximately 0.82% of the sample. Donors formed part of the validation cohort, which comprised 120 subjects and was distinct from the first cohort of under 800 subjects. The CDR3, from cysteine to phenylalanine, totals 16 residues. Of the read, only the CDR3 DNA is kept; its 48 bases are in frame from base 1. Clipping removes 2 bases from V and 4 bases from J, with 11 as the unmatched junction base count. From the germline V gene (reference sequence), CDR1 is GTSNPN and CDR2 is SVGIG.

Recombination connected TRBV30 to TRBJ1-2; TRBD1 agrees with 9 junctional bases. The sequencing sample was made of PBMCs. The sequence derives from a woman aged 18 to 35 in good health and CMV-seronegative. The sequenced DNA is TGTGCCTGGAGTCCCACCGGGACAGGGAGTAGCTATGGCTACACCTTC. This sequence encodes CAWSPTGTGSSYGYTF.